This T cell receptor beta chain came from a study of CD8+ T cells in alopecia areata. A note on this clone: Its antigen is still unknown.

Study-wide findings and caveats: More clonal than normal scalp was lesional scalp, particularly alopecia totalis/universalis.

The CDR3 has 13 amino acids. Germline-derived CDR1 and CDR2 are LGHNT and FRNRAP. With 2 bases removed from V and 2 bases from J, the gap between germline ends came to 4 bases. The sequencing template was cDNA reverse transcribed from extracted RNA. Profiled with immunoSEQ multiplex PCR; TCRdb holds only in-frame clones, not every one. Found here are around 140,000 clones, roughly 50% of them singletons; the top ten hold roughly 6.5%. The sequencing used CD4+ T cells sorted from blood, collected at week 0. This TCR came from a human donor with alopecia areata. V is TRBV12-5 and J is TRBJ2-1, with D unresolved. CDR3 residues: CASGLSTYNEQFF. The CDR3 DNA follows: TGTGCTAGTGGTTTGAGCACCTACAATGAGCAGTTCTTC.